These 30 T cell receptor beta chains were sequenced from one sample in a study of cytomegalovirus exposure and HLA in healthy donors. It was with 60 Vbeta and 13 Jbeta primers that the PCR ran. Method: immunoSEQ multiplex PCR; TCRdb's copy keeps in-frame clones and lacks some. The top ten clones hold 4.7% of a sample with about 160,000 clones, 60% to 80% of them seen once. The sample taken for sequencing was PBMCs. Every receptor here comes from a man aged 18 to 29 in good health and CMV-seropositive.

This chain connects TRBV2 to TRBJ2-7; 10 bases match TRBD2. Trimming removed 8 bases from V and 5 bases from J; junction bases left unmatched: 12. The V gene's germline CDR1 is SNHLY and CDR2 FYNNEI. This CDR3 region has 15 residues. CDR3 amino acids: CASSTGASGSNEQYV. The DNA of the CDR3 is TGTGCCAGCTCCACCGGAGCTAGCGGGAGTAACGAGCAGTACGTC.

CDR3 amino acids: CASSLRGGTRNEQFF. CDR3 coding DNA: TGTGCCAGCAGTCTCCGGGGGGGCACGAGAAATGAGCAGTTCTTC. The rearrangement links TRBV27 to TRBJ2-1; TRBD2 matches 8 bases. The V segment lost 5 bases and the J segment 7 bases; nucleotides outside the gene matches: 10. CDR3 length equals 15 residues. The germline V gene encodes CDR1 MNHEY and CDR2 SMNVEV (reference sequence).

This clone was counted between two and nine times. The gene calls are TRBV7-6 and TRBJ2-1, with a weak D call TRBD2 (6 bases). The CDR3 length is 14 residues. Trimming took off 5 bases at V and 2 bases at J, with 10 bases between the two ends. From germline, CDR1 is SGHVS and CDR2 FNYEAQ. Here the CDR3 reads CASSKGGPYNEQFF. In nucleotides, the CDR3 is TGTGCCAGCAGCAAGGGAGGTCCCTACAATGAGCAGTTCTTC.

The V and J genes are TRBV6-5 and TRBJ1-1, with a possible D match to TRBD1 (6 bases). The germline V gene encodes CDR1 MNHEY and CDR2 SVGAGI. Trimming left V 6 bases short and J 0 bases short, with 14 bases between. CDR3 size: 15 residues. The CDR3 DNA is TGTGCCAGCAGAAGCAAGGGGGTTATGAACACTGAAGCTTTCTTT. Its protein is CASRSKGVMNTEAFF.

CDR3 in DNA: TGTGCCAGCAGCGTTGGGGGGGACACAGGGCGGAACACTGAAGCTTTCTTT. Encoded protein: CASSVGGDTGRNTEAFF. V gene TRBV9 combines with J gene TRBJ1-1; TRBD1 might be the D (6 bases). Germline values: CDR1 SGDLS, CDR2 YYNGEE. CDR3 size: 17 residues. The V gene lost 2 bases and the J gene lost 1 base, with 18 bases spanning the gap.

V is TRBV28 and J is TRBJ2-3; 8 nucleotides align to TRBD2. This CDR3 is built from 14 residues. The V segment lost 7 bases and the J segment 0 bases; nucleotides outside the gene matches: 3. CDR1 is MDHEN and CDR2 is SYDVKM in the germline V gene. The CDR3 nucleotides read TGTGCCAGCAAGGTAGCGGGAAGCACAGATACGCAGTATTTT. It translates to CASKVAGSTDTQYF.

The chain employs TRBV7-9 and TRBJ2-3; D unresolved. Trimming left V 5 bases short and J 1 base short, with 7 bases between. CDR1 is SEHNR, CDR2 FQNEAQ, per germline (reference sequence). The CDR3 is made up of 13 amino acids. The DNA for the CDR3 is TGTGCCAGCAGCCCCTACCGCACAGATACGCAGTATTTT. This translates into CASSPYRTDTQYF. Supplemented by reference TRBV7-9 and TRBJ2-3, the full variable domain reads DTGVSQNPRHKITKRGQNVTFRCDPISEHNRLYWYRQTLGQGPEFLTYFQNEAQLEKSRLLSDRFSAERPKGSFSTLEIQRTEQGDSAMYLCASSPYRTDTQYFGPGTRLTVL.

The genes are TRBV18 and TRBJ1-1; 10 bases map to TRBD1. The CDR3 runs to 17 residues. Germline V gene sequence: CDR1 KGHSH, CDR2 LQKENI. V shed 0 bases, J shed 2 bases, and the junction held 6 bases outside the gene matches. The CDR3 nucleotides read TGTGCCAGCTCACCACCTCGGGACAGGGGAATCAACACTGAAGCTTTCTTT. Its translation: CASSPPRDRGINTEAFF.

This clone was seen only a few times. DNA for the CDR3: TGTGCCATCAGTGATCGGGACAGGGGGAATCAGCCCCAGCATTTT. Protein: CAISDRDRGNQPQHF. The rearrangement joins TRBV10-3 to TRBJ1-5; 11 bases line up with TRBD1. This CDR3 has 15 amino acids. The ends lost 3 bases at V and 4 bases at J; junction bases unmatched: 2. Germline values: CDR1 ENHRY, CDR2 SYGVKD.

The CDR3 sequence: CASSPWVSGRRVGTEAFF. The DNA for the CDR3 is TGTGCCAGCAGCCCCTGGGTGTCGGGGCGGAGGGTGGGAACTGAAGCTTTCTTT. This chain connects TRBV27 to TRBJ1-1; tentatively, D is TRBD1 (5 bases). The V end was cut by 6 bases, the J end by 5 bases, with 28 bases between. The CDR3 has 18 amino acids. From germline, CDR1 is MNHEY and CDR2 SMNVEV (reference sequence).

This clone turned up a few times. This chain joins TRBV9 and TRBJ2-3; perhaps TRBD2 as D (6 bases). V was clipped by 4 bases and J by 0 bases, with 15 bases between them. The CDR3 runs 16 residues. Germline CDR1 and CDR2: SGDLS and YYNGEE. This CDR3 is CASSPPRAGSTDTQYF. Written as DNA, the CDR3 is TGTGCCAGCAGCCCCCCCCGGGCGGGGAGCACAGATACGCAGTATTTT.

The chain uses TRBV27 and TRBJ2-7, with D perhaps matching TRBD1 (6 bases). V gave up 6 bases and J gave up 2 bases, with 14 bases separating them. This CDR3 region has 14 residues. Germline V gene lookup returns CDR1 MNHEY and CDR2 SMNVEV (reference sequence). The CDR3 DNA follows: TGTGCCAGCAGCCCAACACAGGGAGCCTACGAGCAGTACGTC. Translated, it gives CASSPTQGAYEQYV.

This chain connects TRBV2 to TRBJ2-5; perhaps TRBD2 as D (6 bases). CDR1 is SNHLY, CDR2 FYNNEI, per germline. The CDR3 loop spans 13 amino acids. Trimming took off 5 bases at V and 4 bases at J, with 11 bases between the two ends. The CDR3, as DNA: TGTGCCAGCAGTCCGGGGGACGGAGAGACCCAGTACTTC. Amino acid sequence: CASSPGDGETQYF.

The rearrangement uses TRBV5-1 and TRBJ1-2; TRBD1 matches at 8 bases. V lost 4 bases and J lost 4; bases outside the gene matches: 15. CDR3 length: 17 amino acids. Germline CDR1 SGHRS, CDR2 YFSETQ. The CDR3, as DNA: TGCGCCAGCAGCCCTGGATTGACGGGGACAGGAATCTATGGCTACACCTTC. Translated: CASSPGLTGTGIYGYTF. The full variable domain, completed using reference TRBV5-1 and TRBJ1-2, is KAGVTQTPRYLIKTRGQQVTLSCSPISGHRSVSWYQQTPGQGLQFLFEYFSETQRNKGNFPGRFSGRQFSNSRSEMNVSTLELGDSALYLCASSPGLTGTGIYGYTFGSGTRLTVV.

The V gene is TRBV6-5, the J gene TRBJ2-1; 10 bases are a match to TRBD2. The germline gives CDR1 MNHEY, CDR2 SVGAGI. V dropped 7 bases and J dropped 7; count of bases not matched to a gene: 4. This CDR3 region has 13 residues. CDR3: CASITGLANEQFF. The CDR3 DNA reads as TGTGCCAGCATCACGGGACTAGCGAATGAGCAGTTCTTC.

The chain links TRBV6-5 to TRBJ1-5, with 7 bases lining up with TRBD1. CDR3 size: 15 residues. V lost 4 bases and J lost 3; bases outside the gene matches: 6. Germline CDR1 MNHEY, CDR2 SVGAGI. CDR3 region: CASSLQGLNNQPQHF. The CDR3 nucleotides are TGTGCCAGCAGTTTACAGGGGCTCAACAATCAGCCCCAGCATTTT.

The rearrangement uses TRBV4-1 and TRBJ1-5; D is unresolved. Germline V gene lookup returns CDR1 MGHRA and CDR2 YSYEKL. CDR3 length: 19 amino acids. Trimming pared 1 base from V and 0 bases from J, leaving 19 bases between. CDR3 sequence: CASSQVGDGLHYSNQPQHF. CDR3 bases: TGCGCCAGCAGCCAAGTAGGCGACGGCCTCCACTATAGCAATCAGCCCCAGCATTTT.

This clone came up a few times. This chain uses TRBV11-2 with TRBJ2-7; 9 bases map to TRBD2. The germline V gene encodes CDR1 SGHAT and CDR2 FQNNGV. After removal of 1 base from V and 6 bases from J, the junction contained 1 base not matched to a gene. CDR3 length equals 13 residues. CDR3 sequence (DNA): TGTGCCAGCAGCTTAGTGCGGGAGGGCGAGCAGTACGTC. This encodes CASSLVREGEQYV.

V usage is TRBV6-1 and J usage is TRBJ1-1; a possible D gene is TRBD1 (5 bases). Germline lookup yields CDR1 MNHNS and CDR2 SASEGT. Trimming took 7 bases from V and 5 from J, leaving 17 bases between them. The CDR3 is made up of 14 amino acids. The CDR3 bases are TGTGCCAGCAAAGCAGGGAATTTACAAACTGAAGCTTTCTTT. Protein: CASKAGNLQTEAFF.

This chain connects TRBV28 to TRBJ1-4, with TRBD1 identical over 8 bases. Germline CDR1 MDHEN, CDR2 SYDVKM. The CDR3 totals 14 residues. V dropped 6 bases and J dropped 8; count of bases not matched to a gene: 8. The CDR3 region has the DNA TGTGCCAGCAGGCCAAGGACAGGGTGGGAAAAACTGTTTTTT. It translates to CASRPRTGWEKLFF. The entire variable domain, with the rest obtained from reference TRBV28 and TRBJ1-4, is as follows: DVKVTQSSRYLVKRTGEKVFLECVQDMDHENMFWYRQDPGLGLRLIYFSYDVKMKEKGDIPEGYSVSREKKERFSLILESASTNQTSMYLCASRPRTGWEKLFFGSGTQLSVL.

The chain joins TRBV11-2 to TRBJ2-1, with a tentative D call TRBD2 (5 bases). CDR1 and CDR2 (germline): SGHAT, FQNNGV. Deletions cut 1 base from V and 2 bases from J, with 12 bases between. This CDR3 is built from 16 residues. CDR3 sequence reads: CASSLGASNPYNEQFF. In DNA, the CDR3 is TGTGCCAGCAGCTTAGGCGCTAGCAACCCCTACAATGAGCAGTTCTTC.

This rearrangement joins TRBV9 to TRBJ2-6; 9 bases align to TRBD1. V shed 4 bases, J shed 2 bases, and the junction held 4 bases outside the gene matches. The CDR3 loop spans 16 amino acids. Germline V gene lookup returns CDR1 SGDLS and CDR2 YYNGEE. The CDR3 bases are TGTGCCAGCAGCCCGAGGGACAGGGCTGGGGCCAACGTCCTGACTTTC. This sequence encodes CASSPRDRAGANVLTF.

The table lists this clone with a few counts. V and J are TRBV10-2 and TRBJ1-4, with TRBD1 identical over 7 bases. With 6 bases clipped from V and 7 bases from J, the junction kept 2 bases outside the gene matches. This CDR3 region has 12 residues. Per germline, CDR1 WSHSY and CDR2 SAAADI. CDR3 nucleotide sequence: TGCGCCAGCAGAGGGGACAGTGAAAAACTGTTTTTT. This codes for CASRGDSEKLFF.

V is TRBV12-5 and J is TRBJ2-1; TRBD2 agrees at 16 bases. CDR3 length equals 17 residues. Germline values: CDR1 LGHNT, CDR2 FRNRAP. The V and J ends lost 1 base and 7 bases, in that order; junction bases with no gene match: 4. CDR3 nucleotide sequence: TGTGCTAGTGGTTTGGGGGGACTAGCGGGAGGGGGAAATGAGCAGTTCTTC. Translation: CASGLGGLAGGGNEQFF.

The chain employs TRBV9 and TRBJ2-1; 9 bases agree with TRBD1. The V gene end was trimmed by 4 bases and the J gene end by 6 bases; junction bases not matched to a gene: 5. Germline CDR1 is SGDLS and CDR2 is YYNGEE. This CDR3 contains 14 residues. CDR3 amino acids: CASSPSTGGNEQFF. The DNA of the CDR3 is TGTGCCAGCAGCCCTTCGACAGGGGGCAATGAGCAGTTCTTC.

This clone was found a few times. V and J are TRBV19 and TRBJ1-5; the D is unclear. Trimming stripped 4 bases from V and 9 bases from J, with 7 bases between. This CDR3 is 11 amino acids long. Germline CDR1 and CDR2: LNHDA and SQIVND (reference sequence). CDR3 sequence (DNA): TGTGCCAGTAGTACGGGTGCGCCCCAGCATTTT. The encoded protein is CASSTGAPQHF.

The J gene is TRBJ1-5, the V gene TRBV27, with a weak D call TRBD1 (5 bases). This CDR3 is built from 15 residues. Germline CDR1 MNHEY, CDR2 SMNVEV (reference sequence). V dropped 3 bases and J dropped 6 bases, with 15 bases sitting between them. The CDR3 spells CASSLGGVRSQPQHF. In DNA form, the CDR3 reads TGTGCCAGCAGTTTGGGGGGGGTTCGAAGTCAGCCCCAGCATTTT.

This chain connects TRBV6-1 to TRBJ1-5, with TRBD1 identical over 8 bases. V gave up 4 bases and J gave up 6 bases; unmatched junction bases: 5. CDR1 and CDR2 (germline): MNHNS, SASEGT. The CDR3 has 14 amino acids. CDR3 protein: CASSADRGRQPQHF. The CDR3 region has the DNA TGTGCCAGCAGTGCAGACAGGGGCCGTCAGCCCCAGCATTTT.

This chain links TRBV23-1 with TRBJ1-1, with 9 bases aligning to TRBD1. TRBV23-1 is an ORF, with its function uncertain. With V trimmed by 0 bases and J by 1 base, 12 bases remained unmatched. The CDR3 runs to 19 residues. CDR3 coding DNA: TGCGCCAGCAGTCAATCGGGGACCGAACAGGGGGCATCGAACACTGAAGCTTTCTTT. Protein product: CASSQSGTEQGASNTEAFF.

This chain uses TRBV28 with TRBJ2-7, with 11 bases that match TRBD2. The germline CDR1 and CDR2 sequences are MDHEN and SYDVKM. Germline trimming cut 3 bases from V and 11 bases from J; bases unmatched to any gene: 6. This CDR3 is built from 13 residues. Here the CDR3 reads CASSFNSGGEKYV. CDR3 nucleotides: TGTGCCAGCAGTTTCAATAGCGGGGGGGAGAAGTACGTC.